The rows below give T cell receptor beta chains drawn from one sample of a study of blood T cell repertoires in COVID-19. The protocol was immunoSEQ multiplex PCR, while the TCRdb copy is restricted to in-frame clones and leaves out a portion. Among 65,000 to 80,000 clones listed, approximately 78% were seen once. Sample: peripheral blood. These receptors all come from a human donor in a cohort sampled during active COVID-19. Both conserved end residues are part of each CDR3. The order of the fields is clone size, D gene, J gene, V gene, CDR3 DNA, CDR3 protein. A D gene is named only where the DNA matches it firmly. Clone size, where shown, is once, few, many, or a class for clones that have expanded.

. | TRBD1 | TRBJ1-2 | TRBV5-6 | TGTGCCAGCAGCGCCCGGGACAGGGTTGGCTACACCTTC | CASSARDRVGYTF
. | . | TRBJ1-1 | TRBV30 | TGTGCCTGGAGTCGTACAGAATTGAACACTGAAGCTTTCTTT | CAWSRTELNTEAFF
. | . | TRBJ2-3 | TRBV30 | TGTGCCTGGAGTCTAGGAGCTAAAGGAGATACGCAGTATTTT | CAWSLGAKGDTQYF
. | TRBD1 | TRBJ1-5 | TRBV2 | TGTGCCAGCAGTCGACAGGGGTTCAATCAGCCCCAGCATTTT | CASSRQGFNQPQHF
once | . | TRBJ1-2 | TRBV5-1 | TGCGCCAGCAGCTTTACCCCCCTGGCAGGGGAAAACTATGGCTACACCTTC | CASSFTPLAGENYGYTF
. | TRBD2 | TRBJ2-1 | TRBV2 | TGTGCCAGCAGTGAACGAGGCGGGGGGGCCTCCCTCTACAATGAGCAGTTCTTC | CASSERGGGASLYNEQFF
. | TRBD1 | TRBJ2-7 | TRBV20-1 | TGCAGTGCTAGTGCACAGGACAGGGGTGGCTACGAGCAGTACTTC | CSASAQDRGGYEQYF
. | . | TRBJ1-1 | TRBV7-9 | TGTGCCAGCAGCTTAGCGGAGGCGGGGGCCTCTACTTCGTCTTTCTTT | CASSLAEAGASTSSFF
. | TRBD1 | TRBJ2-3 | TRBV5-4 | TGTGCCATCTCTCCCCGGGACAGGGACACAGATACGCAGTATTTT | CAISPRDRDTDTQYF
. | . | TRBJ2-7 | TRBV29-1 | TGCAGCGCTCGCCTCGCAGGCTCCTACGAGCAGTACTTC | CSARLAGSYEQYF
. | . | TRBJ2-3 | TRBV5-1 | TGCGCCAGCAAGGAGGAAATCACAGATACGCAGTATTTT | CASKEEITDTQYF
few | . | TRBJ1-1 | TRBV15 | TGTGCCACCAGCAGAGACACAGGGAGGGCTGAAGCTTTCTTT | CATSRDTGRAEAFF
. | TRBD1 | TRBJ1-4 | TRBV6-5 | TGTGCCAGCAGTTACCGTCCAGGGGGAAATGAAAAACTGTTTTTT | CASSYRPGGNEKLFF
. | . | TRBJ2-5 | TRBV12-5 | TGTGCTAGTGTTCAGGACAGCGACCAAGAGACCCAGTACTTC | CASVQDSDQETQYF
. | . | TRBJ1-6 | TRBV9 | TGTGCCAGTAGCTCGGGACACAAAAATTCACCCCTCCACTTT | CASSSGHKNSPLHF
. | . | TRBJ2-7 | TRBV6-5 | TGTGCCAGCAGTTACTCCATGGAGACCCCCTACGAGCAGTACTTC | CASSYSMETPYEQYF
. | . | TRBJ1-1 | TRBV18 | TGTGCCAGCTCACCGGGGAGGACTGAAGCTTTCTTT | CASSPGRTEAFF
once | TRBD2 | TRBJ2-3 | TRBV2 | TGTGCCAGCAGTTCTCCGAGCGGGGGGGCTTTAGATACGCAGTATTTT | CASSSPSGGALDTQYF
. | . | TRBJ1-2 | TRBV18 | TGTGCCAGCTCTCCAGAGAGGGCAAGGGAAGGCTACACCTTC | CASSPERAREGYTF
. | TRBD2 | TRBJ2-3 | TRBV7-6 | TGTGCCAGCAGCCCTAGCGGGTTCACAGATACGCAGTATTTT | CASSPSGFTDTQYF
. | TRBD1 | TRBJ1-4 | TRBV30 | TGTGCCTGGAGTTTCTATACAGGGGCAACTAATGAAAAACTGTTTTTT | CAWSFYTGATNEKLFF
few | . | TRBJ1-2 | TRBV6-1 | TGTGCCAGCAGTGAATTGGGCAATAACTATGGCTACACCTTC | CASSELGNNYGYTF
. | . | TRBJ1-4 | TRBV5-1 | TGCGCCAGCAGCTTTGGAGTTTCGCATGAAAAACTGTTTTTT | CASSFGVSHEKLFF
. | TRBD1 | TRBJ1-1 | TRBV27 | TGTGCCAGCAGTTTATCGCACAGGGGGGGAACTGAAGCTTTCTTT | CASSLSHRGGTEAFF
. | . | TRBJ2-1 | TRBV24-1 | TGTGCCACCAGTGATTTGACAGGGAGGGACAATGAGCAGTTCTTC | CATSDLTGRDNEQFF
. | . | TRBJ2-3 | TRBV4-1 | TGCGCCAGCAGCGGCCCTGGGGGGGCGAGCACAGATACGCAGTATTTT | CASSGPGGASTDTQYF
. | TRBD1 | TRBJ2-6 | TRBV19 | TGTGCCAGTAGTACACAGGGGTTTGGGTCTGGGGCCAACGTCCTGACTTTC | CASSTQGFGSGANVLTF
. | . | TRBJ2-7 | TRBV6-6 | TGTGCCAGCAGCGAGGGTACCGAGCAGTACTTC | CASSEGTEQYF
. | . | TRBJ1-1 | TRBV30 | TGTGCCTGGAGTCTGGAGGTTGAAGCTTTCTTT | CAWSLEVEAFF
. | . | TRBJ2-7 | TRBV4-2 | TGTGCCAGCAGCCAAGACTCGAGATACGAGCAGTACTTC | CASSQDSRYEQYF
many | TRBD1 | TRBJ2-2 | TRBV10-1 | TGCGCCAGCAGGGGGGTAGGGGGCATGAACACCGGGGAGCTGTTTTTT | CASRGVGGMNTGELFF
. | . | TRBJ1-6 | TRBV18 | TGTGCCAGCTCACCAGCACGAATTAGCTCCTATAATTCACCCCTCCACTTT | CASSPARISSYNSPLHF
. | . | TRBJ2-7 | TRBV15 | TGTGCCACCAGCGGGGCTAGACCCAGCTACGAGCAGTACTTC | CATSGARPSYEQYF
few | . | TRBJ1-1 | TRBV6-5 | TGTGCCAGCAGCCCCCGGGGAACCATGAACACTGAAGCTTTCTTT | CASSPRGTMNTEAFF
. | TRBD2 | TRBJ2-5 | TRBV19 | TGTGCCAGTAGGGCGGGGGGGCGAGAGACCCAGTACTTC | CASRAGGRETQYF
. | TRBD1 | TRBJ1-2 | TRBV9 | TGTGCCAGCAGCGTAGGGGACAGGGAAGCCTATGGCTACACCTTC | CASSVGDREAYGYTF
once | . | TRBJ1-1 | TRBV20-1 | TGCAGTGCTAGTCCCTACGGGACTGGGAACACTGAAGCTTTCTTT | CSASPYGTGNTEAFF
few | . | TRBJ1-2 | TRBV20-1 | TGCAGTGCTAGGGGAGGCTATGGCTACACCTTC | CSARGGYGYTF
. | . | TRBJ1-2 | TRBV6-5 | TGTGCCAGCAGTAGGGACAAAATTAACTATGGCTACACCTTC | CASSRDKINYGYTF
few | . | TRBJ1-1 | TRBV7-9 | TGTGCCAGCAGCCAACGGTGGGGCGCTTTCTTT | CASSQRWGAFF
. | TRBD1 | TRBJ2-5 | TRBV5-1 | TGCGCCAGCGGGACGGGACAGGGGGACGAGACCCAGTACTTC | CASGTGQGDETQYF
. | TRBD1 | TRBJ1-6 | TRBV2 | TGTGCCAGCAGTCGGGACAGTCGAATTTCACCCCTCCACTTT | CASSRDSRISPLHF
. | . | TRBJ1-4 | TRBV18 | TGTGCCAGCTCACCACGGACTGGGGGCCAGCAGGAAAAACTGTTTTTT | CASSPRTGGQQEKLFF
. | . | TRBJ2-5 | TRBV5-1 | TGCGCCAGCAGCTTGGCCGGTCAGGGGACCCAGTACTTC | CASSLAGQGTQYF
. | TRBD1 | TRBJ2-7 | TRBV9 | TGTGCCAGCAGCGTAGTTGGGACAGGGATCGGGGAGCAGTACTTC | CASSVVGTGIGEQYF
. | . | TRBJ1-5 | TRBV5-5 | TGTGCCAGCAGCGTGAGGAGCAATCAGCCCCAGCATTTT | CASSVRSNQPQHF
. | . | TRBJ1-2 | TRBV4-1 | TGCGCCAGCAGCCTCGGGAGTATCGGGTATGGCTACACCTTC | CASSLGSIGYGYTF
. | TRBD1 | TRBJ1-2 | TRBV6-1 | TGTGCCAGCAGTGAAGCGGGGACAGCTAACTATGGCTACACCTTC | CASSEAGTANYGYTF